The sample holds many counts of the clone carrying this T cell receptor (beta chain). Its antigen is unidentified. Germline loops: CDR1 MDHEN, CDR2 SYDVKM. The CDR3 is 13 amino acids. Trimming cost V 3 bases and J 4 bases, with 10 bases left between them. This entry is derived from a study of T-cell reconstitution after alpha-beta-depleted transplantation in children. General study results and limits: Surviving recipient T cells and thymic progenitors produced the high day-60 TCRbeta diversity seen in some patients. By one year post-transplant, T-cell counts and diversity largely arose from T cells that were newly produced.

The TCRbeta library was prepared with unique molecular identifiers. TCRdb processed the PCR reads anew with MiXCR; each CDR3 protein has one entry. This table has 500,000 to 750,000 distinct CDR3 sequences, approximately 12% appearing once. This TCR was recovered from a male patient aged 10-17 years who had a stem cell transplant for acute myeloid leukemia, so the T cells may come from the graft donor. The chain joins TRBV28 to TRBJ2-7, with a possible D match to TRBD1 (6 bases). Specimen: PBMCs, mostly from graft donor cells, collected 360 days after TCRalphabeta/CD19-depleted stem cell transplant. The CDR3 nucleotides are TGTGCCAGCAGTTTGAATACAGGGTACGAGCAGTACTTC. Translating gives CASSLNTGYEQYF.